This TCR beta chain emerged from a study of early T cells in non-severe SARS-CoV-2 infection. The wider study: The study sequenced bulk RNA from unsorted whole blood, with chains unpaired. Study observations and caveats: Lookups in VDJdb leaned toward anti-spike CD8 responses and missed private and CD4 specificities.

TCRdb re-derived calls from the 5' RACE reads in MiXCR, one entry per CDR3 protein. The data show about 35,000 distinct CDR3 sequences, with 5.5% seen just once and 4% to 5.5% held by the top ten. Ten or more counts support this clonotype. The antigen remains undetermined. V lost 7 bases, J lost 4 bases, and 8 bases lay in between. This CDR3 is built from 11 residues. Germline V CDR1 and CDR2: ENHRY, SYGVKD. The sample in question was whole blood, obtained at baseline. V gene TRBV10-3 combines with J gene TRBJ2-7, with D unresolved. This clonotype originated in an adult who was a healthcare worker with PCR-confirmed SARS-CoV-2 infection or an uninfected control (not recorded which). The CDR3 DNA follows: TGTGCCATCAAAGGTGGATACGAGCAGTACTTC. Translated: CAIKGGYEQYF.